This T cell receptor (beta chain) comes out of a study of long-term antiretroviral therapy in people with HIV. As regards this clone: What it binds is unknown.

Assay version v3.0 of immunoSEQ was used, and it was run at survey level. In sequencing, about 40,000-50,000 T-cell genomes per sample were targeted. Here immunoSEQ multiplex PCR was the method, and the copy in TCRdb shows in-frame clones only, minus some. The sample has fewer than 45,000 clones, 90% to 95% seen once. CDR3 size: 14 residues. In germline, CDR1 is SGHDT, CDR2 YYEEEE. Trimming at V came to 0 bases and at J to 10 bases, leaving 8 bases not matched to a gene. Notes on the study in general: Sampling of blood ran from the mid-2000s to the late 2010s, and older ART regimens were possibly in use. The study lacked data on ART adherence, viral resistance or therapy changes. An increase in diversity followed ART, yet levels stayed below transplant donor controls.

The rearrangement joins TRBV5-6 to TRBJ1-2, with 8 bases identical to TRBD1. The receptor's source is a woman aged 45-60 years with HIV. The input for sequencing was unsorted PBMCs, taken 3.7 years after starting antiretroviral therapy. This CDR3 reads CASSLADRGEDYTF. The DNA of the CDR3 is TGTGCCAGCAGCTTGGCAGACAGGGGTGAAGACTACACCTTC.